The source of this T cell receptor (beta chain) is a study of blood T cell repertoires in COVID-19. Study as a whole: T cells, B-cell-depleted T cells, or PBMCs supplied cDNA or gDNA.

The V gene's germline CDR1 is LNHDA and CDR2 SQIVND (reference sequence). Trimming took 9 bases from V and 0 from J; bases not matched to a gene: 13. This CDR3 is 18 amino acids long. This table comes from immunoSEQ multiplex PCR, and its TCRdb copy is limited to in-frame clones, with some not included. Of roughly 200,000 clones in the sample, less than 80% are singletons; the top ten hold 13%. The receptor's source is a middle-aged man who had recovered from COVID-19. V gene TRBV19 combines with J gene TRBJ2-6; TRBD1 aligns across 8 bases. The specimen sequenced was peripheral blood. The CDR3 DNA reads TGTGCCAGCAAACCCGGGACAGGCCTATTCTCTGGGGCCAACGTCCTGACTTTC. It specifies CASKPGTGLFSGANVLTF.